Listed here is a single TCR beta chain. Its antigen is unidentified. PCR involved 60 Vbeta and 13 Jbeta primers. In the authors' methods: As a later analysis found, there were about 80 million unique TCR beta chains, of which roughly 11 million were shared. The repertoire was sequenced with immunoSEQ multiplex PCR; TCRdb's copy has only in-frame clones and lacks some. The DNA gave D and trimming, while V, J and clone size come from that table. The sample records just over 200,000 clones, 82% being singletons. This CDR3 spans 14 amino acids. Trimming cost V 3 bases and J 6 bases; bases outside gene matches: 5. Germline CDR1 reads SGHNT; CDR2 reads YENEEA. The sample originates from a study of cytomegalovirus exposure and HLA in healthy donors. As for the study in general: Unique TCRs from HLA-typed donors, 75 million to 100 million of them, were held in an early data release.

Findings and caveats of the study: Near-uniform donor sequencing depth was presumed by presence/absence analyses. Per a later analysis, approximately 16,000 TCR beta sequences showed association with HLA alleles at 0.05 false discovery rate.

This clonotype originated in a woman aged 35 to 49 in good health and CMV-seronegative. The rearrangement joins TRBV11-3 to TRBJ2-3; 8 positions match TRBD2. Source material: PBMCs. The CDR3 is CASSFDTGGDTQYF. CDR3 nucleotide sequence: TGTGCCAGCAGCTTCGACACGGGAGGGGATACGCAGTATTTT. The whole variable domain, filled in from reference TRBV11-3 and TRBJ2-3, reads EAGVVQSPRYKIIEKKQPVAFWCNPISGHNTLYWYLQNLGQGPELLIRYENEEAVDDSQLPKDRFSAERLKGVDSTLKIQPAELGDSAVYLCASSFDTGGDTQYFGPGTRLTVL.